The rows below give T cell receptor beta chains drawn from one sample of a study of blood T cells in healthy people across ages. TCRdb reanalysed the 5' RACE reads using MiXCR and keeps one entry per CDR3 protein. Among over 300,000 distinct CDR3 sequences listed, over 45% were seen once. Material for sequencing was blood. Source of these receptors: a man in his sixties in good health. CDR3s leave out the opening cysteine and the closing phenylalanine or tryptophan. A D gene is named only where the DNA matches it firmly.

D gene	V gene	J gene	CDR3 protein
NA	TRBV6-2/TRBV6-3	TRBJ2-6	ASSYAGHLSGANVLT
TRBD1	TRBV7-2	TRBJ2-1	ASSRGQPSSYNEQF
NA	TRBV9	TRBJ2-5	ASSVTGQETQY
TRBD1	TRBV29-1	TRBJ2-7	SVEPRQGSQY
NA	TRBV20-1	NA	STYRDSDEQY
TRBD1	TRBV12-3/TRBV12-4	TRBJ2-1	ASSPRQGTYNEQF
NA	TRBV6-2/TRBV6-3	NA	ASSEGRKETQY
NA	TRBV4-1	TRBJ1-2	ASRPGGVGYGYT
TRBD1	TRBV13	TRBJ2-3	ASSRRTGGRPTDTQY
NA	TRBV3-1	TRBJ2-7	ASSPTRDTYNEQY
NA	TRBV6-5	TRBJ1-2	ASSETLNHGYT
NA	TRBV5-1	TRBJ2-3	ASSLKYDAQY
TRBD1	TRBV29-1	TRBJ1-2	SVYGTGDGGYT
NA	TRBV7-2	TRBJ1-2	ASSSFRDDYGYT
NA	TRBV12-5	TRBJ2-2	ASGFGPGELF
TRBD2	TRBV12-3/TRBV12-4	TRBJ2-1	ASRKLADNEQF
NA	TRBV5-1	TRBJ2-3	ASSLKGADTQY
NA	TRBV4-2	TRBJ2-6	ASSPSRGSGANVLT
NA	TRBV29-1	TRBJ2-7	SVEVTGSYEQY
NA	TRBV6-2/TRBV6-3	TRBJ2-5	ASSYSIPPGSGRQETQY
TRBD1	TRBV29-1	TRBJ2-5	SVGQGEGETQY
NA	TRBV11-2	TRBJ2-1	ASSFSFRGLGEQF
NA	TRBV15	TRBJ2-3	ATQTGTHGSTDTQY
TRBD1	TRBV7-9	TRBJ1-2	ASSVEGAGGYT
NA	TRBV27	TRBJ2-6	ASSSQGTGANVLT
TRBD1	TRBV29-1	TRBJ2-7	SVQGQFYEQY
NA	TRBV28	TRBJ2-1	ASSLGAGQF
NA	TRBV12-3/TRBV12-4	TRBJ2-7	ASRPSGLSASEQY
TRBD2	TRBV29-1	TRBJ2-4	SARAGVGNEQY
NA	TRBV6-2/TRBV6-3	TRBJ2-3	ASSQPLSTQY
TRBD1	TRBV5-6	TRBJ2-1	ASSWGTGRNEQF
NA	TRBV27	TRBJ2-1	ASSLSDQRDEQF
TRBD2	TRBV6-2/TRBV6-3	TRBJ2-1	ASSYNPGLAGGYEQF
NA	TRBV3-1	TRBJ1-2	ASSLGRVKTSGYT
NA	TRBV11-1	TRBJ2-4	ASSLESGRSIQY
TRBD1	TRBV7-3	TRBJ1-2	ASSPGTGLWSYT
TRBD2	TRBV2	TRBJ2-3	ASSGLAGGYADTQY
NA	TRBV27	NA	ASSPALAFSYEQY
NA	TRBV6-2/TRBV6-3	TRBJ1-2	ASSYEPNYGYT
NA	TRBV5-1	NA	ASTSLSGYNEQY
TRBD2	TRBV3-1	TRBJ2-1	ASSQLAGVNEQF
TRBD1	TRBV4-2	TRBJ2-7	ASSQDHRGEYEQY